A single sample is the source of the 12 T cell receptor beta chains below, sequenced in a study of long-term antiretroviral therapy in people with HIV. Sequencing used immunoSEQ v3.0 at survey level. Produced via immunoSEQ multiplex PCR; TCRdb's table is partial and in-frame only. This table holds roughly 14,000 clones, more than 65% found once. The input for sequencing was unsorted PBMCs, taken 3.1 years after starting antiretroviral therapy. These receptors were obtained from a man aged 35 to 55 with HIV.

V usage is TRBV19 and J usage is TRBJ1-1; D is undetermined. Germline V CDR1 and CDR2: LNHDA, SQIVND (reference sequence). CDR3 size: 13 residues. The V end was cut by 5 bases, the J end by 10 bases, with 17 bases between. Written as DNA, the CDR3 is TGTGCCAGTAGTGAGCGTTCGTCGAATGGAGCTTTCTTT. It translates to CASSERSSNGAFF.

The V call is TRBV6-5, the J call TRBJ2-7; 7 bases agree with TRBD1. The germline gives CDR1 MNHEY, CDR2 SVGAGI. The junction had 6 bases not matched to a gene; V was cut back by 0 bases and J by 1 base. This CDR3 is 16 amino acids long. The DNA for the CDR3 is TGTGCCAGCAGTTACTCGAGTACAGGGGCTTCCTACGAGCAGTACTTC. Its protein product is CASSYSSTGASYEQYF.

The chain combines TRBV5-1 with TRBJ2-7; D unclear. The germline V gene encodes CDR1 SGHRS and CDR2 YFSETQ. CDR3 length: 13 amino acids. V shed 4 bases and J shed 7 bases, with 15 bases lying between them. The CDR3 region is CASSPRAGGEQYF. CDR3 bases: TGCGCCAGCAGCCCCAGAGCCGGCGGTGAGCAGTACTTC.

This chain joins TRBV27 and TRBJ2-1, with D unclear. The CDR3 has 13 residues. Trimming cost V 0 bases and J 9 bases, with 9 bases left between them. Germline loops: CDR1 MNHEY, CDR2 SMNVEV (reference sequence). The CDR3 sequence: CASSLSLGGEQFF. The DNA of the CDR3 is TGTGCCAGCAGTTTATCACTCGGCGGTGAGCAGTTCTTC.

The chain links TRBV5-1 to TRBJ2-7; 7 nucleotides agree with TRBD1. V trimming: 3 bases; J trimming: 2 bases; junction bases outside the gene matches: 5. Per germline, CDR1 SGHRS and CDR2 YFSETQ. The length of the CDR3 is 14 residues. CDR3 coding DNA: TGCGCCAGCAGCTCGACAGGGAACCCCTACGAGCAGTACTTC. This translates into CASSSTGNPYEQYF.

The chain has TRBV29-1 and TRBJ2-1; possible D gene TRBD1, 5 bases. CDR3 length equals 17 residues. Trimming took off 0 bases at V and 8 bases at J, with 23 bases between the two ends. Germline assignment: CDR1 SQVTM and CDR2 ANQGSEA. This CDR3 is CSVEDPRVTREEYEQFF. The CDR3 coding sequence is TGCAGCGTTGAAGATCCCAGGGTCACACGCGAGGAATATGAGCAGTTCTTC.

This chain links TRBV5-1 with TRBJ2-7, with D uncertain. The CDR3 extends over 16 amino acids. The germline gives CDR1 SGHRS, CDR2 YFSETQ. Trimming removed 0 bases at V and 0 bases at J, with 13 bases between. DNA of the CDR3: TGCGCCAGCAGCTTGGTTAGTGGCGGCGACTCCTACGAGCAGTACTTC. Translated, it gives CASSLVSGGDSYEQYF.

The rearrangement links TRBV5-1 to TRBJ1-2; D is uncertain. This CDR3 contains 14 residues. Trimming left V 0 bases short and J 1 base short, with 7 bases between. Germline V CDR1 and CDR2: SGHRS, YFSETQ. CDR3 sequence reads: CASSLEQSNYGYTF. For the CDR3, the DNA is TGCGCCAGCAGCTTGGAACAGAGTAACTATGGCTACACCTTC.

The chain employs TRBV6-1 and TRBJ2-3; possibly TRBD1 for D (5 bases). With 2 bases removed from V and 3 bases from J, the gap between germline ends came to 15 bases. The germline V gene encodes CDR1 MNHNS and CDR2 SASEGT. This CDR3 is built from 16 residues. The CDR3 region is CASSERAGLLTDTQYF. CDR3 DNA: TGTGCCAGCAGTGAACGCGCAGGGTTGTTAACAGATACGCAGTATTTT.

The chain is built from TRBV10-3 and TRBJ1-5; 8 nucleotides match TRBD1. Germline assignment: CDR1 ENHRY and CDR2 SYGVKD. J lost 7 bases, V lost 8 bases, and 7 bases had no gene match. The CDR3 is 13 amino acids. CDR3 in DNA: TGTGCCATCTCGGACAGGGACGAACAGCCCCAGCATTTT. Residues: CAISDRDEQPQHF.

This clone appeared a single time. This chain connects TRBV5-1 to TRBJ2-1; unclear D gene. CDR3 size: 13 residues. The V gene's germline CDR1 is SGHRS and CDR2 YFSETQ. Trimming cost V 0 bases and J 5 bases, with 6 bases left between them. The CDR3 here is CASSLGADNEQFF. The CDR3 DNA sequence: TGCGCCAGCAGCTTGGGGGCCGACAATGAGCAGTTCTTC.

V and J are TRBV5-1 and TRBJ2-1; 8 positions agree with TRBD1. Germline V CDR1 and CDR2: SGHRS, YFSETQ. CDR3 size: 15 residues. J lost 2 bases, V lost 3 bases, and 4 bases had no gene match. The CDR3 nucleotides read TGCGCCAGCAGCTCGACAGGGGATACCTACAATGAGCAGTTCTTC. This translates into CASSSTGDTYNEQFF.